This T cell receptor (beta chain) was sequenced in a study of T and B cells in COVID-19 patients. General observations from the study: Of under 2,500 TCR clusters found only in the recovered cohort, a few dozen had low generation probability.

BIOMED2 TRB-A/B primer pools were used in multiplex TRB PCR. TCRdb used MiXCR to reprocess the multiplex PCR reads, holding one entry per CDR3 protein. The sample carries roughly 5,100 distinct CDR3 sequences, about 19% recorded once. Trimming stripped 0 bases from V and 4 bases from J, with 15 bases between. Germline CDR1 and CDR2: GTSNPN and SVGIG (reference sequence). CDR3 length: 15 residues. From blood, about 230-500 ng of genomic DNA served as TRB template. This clonotype was observed a handful of times. Its matching antigen is unknown. The origin of this receptor is a human donor with active COVID-19. The V gene is TRBV30, the J gene TRBJ1-1; D perhaps matches TRBD1 (5 bases). The specimen was blood. Written as DNA, the CDR3 is TGTGCCTGGAGTGTACGTGGGGCCCTTCCCACTGAAGCTTTCTTT. Translation: CAWSVRGALPTEAFF.